This passage covers 32 T cell receptor beta chains from one sample sequenced in a study of CD8+ T cells in alopecia areata. In each case, RNA was isolated and then reverse transcribed into cDNA as the sequencing template. Repertoires were generated with immunoSEQ multiplex PCR, while TCRdb's copy carries only in-frame clones and drops some. The table records 100,000 to 150,000 clones, approximately 49% of them present only once. The starting material was CD8+ T cells sorted from blood, obtained at week 0. The receptors originated from a human donor with alopecia areata.

This clone was detected only a few times. The J gene is TRBJ1-2, the V gene TRBV7-8; TRBD1 agrees at 8 bases. The CDR3 length is 14 residues. J lost 4 bases, V lost 2 bases, and 3 bases had no gene match. From germline, CDR1 is SGHVS and CDR2 FQNEAQ. The CDR3 DNA follows: TGTGCCAGCAGCTTATCAGGGGGCAGCTATGGCTACACCTTC. Its translation is CASSLSGGSYGYTF. Full variable domain (remainder filled in from reference TRBV7-8 and TRBJ1-2): GAGVSQSPRYKVAKRGQDVALRCDPISGHVSLFWYQQALGQGPEFLTYFQNEAQLDKSGLPSDRFFAERPEGSVSTLKIQRTQQEDSAVYLCASSLSGGSYGYTFGSGTRLTVV.

The chain uses TRBV30 and TRBJ2-2; maybe TRBD2 (6 bases). Trimming cost V 2 bases and J 6 bases, with 10 bases left between them. Germline CDR1 and CDR2: GTSNPN and SVGIG (reference sequence). CDR3 length: 13 residues. The CDR3, as DNA: TGTGCCTGGAGTTCGGGGGTAGCCGGGGAGCTGTTTTTT. Protein sequence: CAWSSGVAGELFF. The full variable domain, with the rest looked up from reference TRBV30 and TRBJ2-2, is SQTIHQWPATLVQPVGSPLSLECTVEGTSNPNLYWYRQAAGRGLQLLFYSVGIGQISSEVPQNLSASRPQDRQFILSSKKLLLSDSGFYLCAWSSGVAGELFFGEGSRLTVL.

This clone has a handful of counts. One junction end disagrees with the germline gene, perhaps due to a read error. The chain carries TRBV6-4 and TRBJ2-5; TRBD2 agrees at 10 bases. The CDR3 covers 15 residues. Per the germline V gene, CDR1 is MRHNA and CDR2 is SNTAGT. The CDR3, as DNA: TGTGCCAGCAGTTACTCGATAGCGGGGGGAGAGACCCAGTACTTC. It yields the protein CASSYSIAGGETQYF.

This clone was counted a single time. The chain employs TRBV9 and TRBJ2-5; perhaps D is TRBD1 or TRBD2 (6 bases each). Trimming removed 2 bases from V and 4 bases from J, with 18 bases in between. This CDR3 has 16 residues. Germline CDR1 is SGDLS and CDR2 is YYNGEE. The CDR3 sequence is CASSVYGGGAGETQYF. The CDR3 coding sequence is TGTGCCAGCAGCGTTTATGGGGGCGGGGCCGGAGAGACCCAGTACTTC.

V and J are TRBV2 and TRBJ2-7; a possible D gene is TRBD1 (6 bases). The CDR3 covers 14 residues. Germline CDR1 reads SNHLY; CDR2 reads FYNNEI. The V gene lost 3 bases and the J gene lost 2 bases, with 11 bases spanning the gap. CDR3 bases: TGTGCCAGCAGTGATCCTCAGGGGCCCTACGAGCAGTACTTC. Its protein is CASSDPQGPYEQYF.

This clone was seen a few times. V gene TRBV4-1 combines with J gene TRBJ1-2; possibly TRBD1 for D (5 bases). The CDR3 is 14 amino acids. Between the trimmed V and J ends, which lost 4 bases and 4 bases, there was a span of 13 bases. CDR1 and CDR2 (germline): MGHRA, YSYEKL. The CDR3 region is CASSPGGRGYGYTF. In nucleotides, the CDR3 is TGCGCCAGCAGCCCCGGGGGAAGGGGCTATGGCTACACCTTC.

The chain combines TRBV4-1 with TRBJ2-2; D unclear. The CDR3 is 14 residues long. V was pared by 3 bases and J by 3 bases, with 8 bases between. In germline, CDR1 is MGHRA, CDR2 YSYEKL. The CDR3 reads CASSHNSHTGELFF. The CDR3 region has the DNA TGCGCCAGCAGCCATAATTCGCACACCGGGGAGCTGTTTTTT.

The V call is TRBV13, the J call TRBJ2-1; the D gene is possibly TRBD1 (6 bases). CDR1 and CDR2 from the germline V gene are PRHDT and FYEKMQ (reference sequence). V lost 9 bases to trimming and J lost 0 bases, with 12 bases between them. This CDR3 is 14 amino acids long. As DNA, the CDR3 is TGTGCCAGTAGGACAGCGAGCTCCTACAATGAGCAGTTCTTC. Protein: CASRTASSYNEQFF. Drawing the rest from reference TRBV13 and TRBJ2-1, the complete variable domain is AAGVIQSPRHLIKEKRETATLKCYPIPRHDTVYWYQQGPGQDPQFLISFYEKMQSDKGSIPDRFSAQQFSDYHSELNMSSLELGDSALYFCASRTASSYNEQFFGPGTRLTVL.

This clone was detected a few times. The chain couples TRBV7-9 to TRBJ2-1; D not certain. The CDR3 is made up of 15 amino acids. Germline V CDR1 and CDR2: SEHNR, FQNEAQ (reference sequence). Trimming pared 5 bases from V and 2 bases from J, leaving 13 bases between. The CDR3 spells CASSPRSEPYNEQFF. In nucleotides, the CDR3 is TGTGCCAGCAGCCCCCGTTCGGAGCCCTACAATGAGCAGTTCTTC.

This sequence joins TRBV7-8 and TRBJ2-3; D gene ambiguous. Germline CDR1 reads SGHVS; CDR2 reads FQNEAQ. V was trimmed by 2 bases and J by 4 bases, leaving 13 bases between them. The CDR3 covers 15 residues. The CDR3, as DNA: TGTGCCAGCAGCTTAAGTAGCATCGTCGCAGATACGCAGTATTTT. Its protein product is CASSLSSIVADTQYF. The entire variable domain, with the rest obtained from reference TRBV7-8 and TRBJ2-3, is as follows: GAGVSQSPRYKVAKRGQDVALRCDPISGHVSLFWYQQALGQGPEFLTYFQNEAQLDKSGLPSDRFFAERPEGSVSTLKIQRTQQEDSAVYLCASSLSSIVADTQYFGPGTRLTVL.

This clone has just a few counts. The rearrangement joins TRBV2 to TRBJ1-1; D is undetermined. CDR1 is SNHLY, CDR2 FYNNEI, per germline. Trimming stripped 11 bases from V and 0 bases from J, with 16 bases between. The CDR3 runs to 14 residues. CDR3 in amino acids: CAAPIGQMNTEAFF. CDR3 coding DNA: TGTGCCGCGCCTATAGGGCAGATGAACACTGAAGCTTTCTTT.

The genes are TRBV7-9 and TRBJ2-7; 8 bases are a match to TRBD1. The CDR3 loop spans 17 amino acids. Germline values: CDR1 SEHNR, CDR2 FQNEAQ (reference sequence). The J segment lost 3 bases and the V segment lost 0 bases, leaving 10 bases of the junction unmatched. The CDR3 here is CASSLAGRGPKDYEQYF. CDR3 nucleotides: TGTGCCAGCAGCTTAGCGGGCAGGGGGCCCAAGGACTACGAGCAGTACTTC.

This chain uses TRBV7-2 with TRBJ2-7, with TRBD2 as a possible D gene (6 bases). Trimming stripped 5 bases from V and 2 bases from J, with 13 bases between. Germline CDR1 reads SGHTA; CDR2 reads FQGNSA. There are 14 residues in the CDR3. The chain's CDR3 is CASSPLGGPYEQYF. In DNA form, the CDR3 reads TGTGCCAGCAGCCCCCTGGGGGGTCCCTACGAGCAGTACTTC.

The chain recombines TRBV6-5 with TRBJ2-1; 7 bases agree with TRBD2. The V gene's germline CDR1 is MNHEY and CDR2 SVGAGI. The CDR3 is 16 amino acids. With V trimmed by 0 bases and J by 4 bases, 6 bases remained unmatched. This CDR3 is CASSYSLQRGYNEQFF. As DNA, the CDR3 is TGTGCCAGCAGTTACTCGTTACAGCGGGGTTACAATGAGCAGTTCTTC.

A few counts support this clone. The chain uses TRBV4-1 and TRBJ1-6; the D gene is possibly TRBD1 (5 bases). Trimming took 4 bases from V and 8 from J, leaving 15 bases between them. The CDR3 contains 15 residues. The germline V gene encodes CDR1 MGHRA and CDR2 YSYEKL. The CDR3 region has the DNA TGCGCCAGCAGCCTTTCCCGGGACCCACATTCACCCCTCCACTTT. Translated: CASSLSRDPHSPLHF.

This clone was detected a few times. The gene calls are TRBV13 and TRBJ2-1; TRBD2 aligns across 7 bases. Germline CDR1 is PRHDT and CDR2 is FYEKMQ (reference sequence). With V trimmed by 5 bases and J by 7 bases, 11 bases remained unmatched. The CDR3 sequence is 15 residues long. CDR3 region: CASSPLSAGSNEQFF. CDR3 DNA: TGTGCCAGCAGCCCACTTTCAGCGGGGTCAAATGAGCAGTTCTTC.

This clone has only one observation. The chain joins TRBV4-1 to TRBJ2-1; possible D gene TRBD2, 5 bases. CDR3 length equals 12 residues. Germline CDR1 reads MGHRA; CDR2 reads YSYEKL. V was pared by 1 base and J by 13 bases, with 11 bases between. CDR3 bases: TGCGCCAGCAGCCAAGGTATTGCGGGTCAGTTCTTC. Amino acid sequence: CASSQGIAGQFF.

This clone was observed a single time. The V and J genes are TRBV29-1 and TRBJ2-1; 9 bases map to TRBD1. The CDR3 is made up of 13 amino acids. CDR1 and CDR2 (germline): SQVTM, ANQGSEA. Here the CDR3 DNA reads TGCAGTGCTCCGGGACAGGGCGACAGTGAGCAGTTCTTC. Its translation: CSAPGQGDSEQFF.

The gene calls are TRBV5-4 and TRBJ2-1; TRBD1 matches at 7 bases. Looked up from germline, CDR1 is SGHNT and CDR2 is YYREEE (reference sequence). The CDR3 loop spans 14 amino acids. J gave up 0 bases and V 6 bases, and 3 bases lay outside the gene matches. The chain's CDR3 is CASTDRDSYNEQFF. The CDR3 DNA is TGTGCCAGCACTGACAGGGACTCCTACAATGAGCAGTTCTTC.

This chain joins TRBV13 and TRBJ1-5; D gene unclear. The CDR3 is 13 residues long. V shed 3 bases and J shed 3 bases, with 6 bases lying between them. Germline CDR1 PRHDT, CDR2 FYEKMQ (reference sequence). CDR3 DNA: TGTGCCAGCAGCTTGTCCATCAATCAGCCCCAGCATTTT. Translated, it gives CASSLSINQPQHF.

The V gene is TRBV7-9, the J gene TRBJ1-5; D call uncertain. CDR1 and CDR2 (germline): SEHNR, FQNEAQ (reference sequence). Trimming stripped 1 base from V and 0 bases from J, with 7 bases between. CDR3 length: 15 residues. In nucleotides, the CDR3 is TGTGCCAGCAGCTTAGGGAGGGATAGCAATCAGCCCCAGCATTTT. Protein product: CASSLGRDSNQPQHF.

The rearrangement uses TRBV6-5 and TRBJ1-2; D might be TRBD1 (6 bases). This CDR3 is 13 amino acids long. The germline CDR1 and CDR2 sequences are MNHEY and SVGAGI. Trimming shortened V by 1 base and J by 8 bases, and 11 bases separated the two germline ends. The CDR3 sequence: CASSYYHREGYTF. CDR3 nucleotide sequence: TGTGCCAGCAGTTACTATCACAGGGAGGGCTACACCTTC.

This clone was detected once. V is TRBV5-1 and J is TRBJ2-1; 7 bases align to TRBD2. V shed 4 bases, J shed 6 bases, and the junction held 13 bases outside the gene matches. Germline V lookup: CDR1 SGHRS, CDR2 YFSETQ. The CDR3 has 16 amino acids. The DNA of the CDR3 is TGCGCCAGCAGCCCTGGGGCGCGGGGGACCATCAATGAGCAGTTCTTC. Its translation: CASSPGARGTINEQFF.

V is TRBV5-1 and J is TRBJ2-1; D is ambiguous. This CDR3 region has 13 residues. With 0 bases removed from V and 6 bases from J, the gap between germline ends came to 7 bases. The germline V gene has CDR1 SGHRS and CDR2 YFSETQ. CDR3 coding DNA: TGCGCCAGCAGCTTGGCACAGCCCAATGAGCAGTTCTTC. It specifies CASSLAQPNEQFF.

The chain combines TRBV25-1 with TRBJ2-6; D is ambiguous. The V and J ends lost 2 bases and 6 bases respectively, with 5 bases between them. The CDR3 consists of 13 residues. Germline assignment: CDR1 MGHDK and CDR2 SYGVNS. The CDR3 here is CASSEGPANVLTF. The CDR3 DNA reads TGTGCCAGCAGTGAAGGACCGGCCAACGTCCTGACTTTC.

This chain links TRBV7-6 with TRBJ2-6, with D unresolved. The ends were cut back, 1 base at V and 0 bases at J, with 10 bases in the middle. Germline V gives CDR1 SGHVS, CDR2 FNYEAQ. The CDR3 consists of 17 residues. Here the CDR3 DNA reads TGTGCCAGCAGCTTAGTCACAGCTGGCTCTGGGGCCAACGTCCTGACTTTC. This translates into CASSLVTAGSGANVLTF.

The chain recombines TRBV5-6 with TRBJ2-2; D ambiguous. Between the trimmed V and J ends, which lost 0 bases and 0 bases, there was a span of 6 bases. CDR3 length equals 15 residues. The V gene's germline CDR1 is SGHDT and CDR2 YYEEEE. DNA of the CDR3: TGTGCCAGCAGCTTGGGCCCGGCGAACACCGGGGAGCTGTTTTTT. This gives the protein CASSLGPANTGELFF.

The chain employs TRBV7-9 and TRBJ2-7; maybe TRBD1 (5 bases). The germline V and J ends were trimmed by 4 bases and 3 bases, with 10 bases remaining between them. CDR1 is SEHNR and CDR2 is FQNEAQ in the germline V gene (reference sequence). The CDR3 is 13 residues long. As DNA, the CDR3 is TGTGCCAGCAGCTCCCTAGACAGCTACGAGCAGTACTTC. This gives the protein CASSSLDSYEQYF. Together with reference TRBV7-9 and TRBJ2-7, the CDR3 gives the full variable domain: DTGVSQNPRHKITKRGQNVTFRCDPISEHNRLYWYRQTLGQGPEFLTYFQNEAQLEKSRLLSDRFSAERPKGSFSTLEIQRTEQGDSAMYLCASSSLDSYEQYFGPGTRLTVT.

A few counts support this clone. J is TRBJ2-1 and V is TRBV4-1; D is perhaps TRBD1 (6 bases). Germline V lookup: CDR1 MGHRA, CDR2 YSYEKL. The V end lost 1 base, the J end lost 4 bases, and 14 bases lay between the germline ends. The CDR3 has 16 residues. The CDR3 region has the DNA TGCGCCAGCAGCCAAGCTCAACAGGGCAGGTACAATGAGCAGTTCTTC. Translated: CASSQAQQGRYNEQFF.

This chain links TRBV29-1 with TRBJ2-7; D might be TRBD2 (5 bases). The CDR3 is 13 residues long. Germline CDR1 is SQVTM and CDR2 is ANQGSEA. The ends were cut back, 6 bases at V and 4 bases at J, with 16 bases in the middle. Written as DNA, the CDR3 is TGCAGCGTAGAGACCCCTCCGGGATACGAGCAGTACTTC. Translated: CSVETPPGYEQYF.

This clone was picked up a small number of times. The chain carries TRBV10-3 and TRBJ2-3; D call uncertain. V was cut by 0 bases and J by 2 bases, with 9 bases left in between. The CDR3 is 15 residues long. CDR1 is ENHRY, CDR2 SYGVKD, per germline. The CDR3 DNA reads TGTGCCATCAGTGAGTCCGTTTTAACCACAGATACGCAGTATTTT. Translated: CAISESVLTTDTQYF.

The chain couples TRBV10-3 to TRBJ2-7; no definite D call. The CDR3 is made up of 16 amino acids. Germline V gives CDR1 ENHRY, CDR2 SYGVKD. With 3 bases removed from V and 0 bases from J, the gap between germline ends came to 15 bases. This CDR3 reads CAISEITPQTSYEQYF. The CDR3 nucleotides are TGTGCCATCAGTGAAATCACTCCTCAGACCTCCTACGAGCAGTACTTC.